Presented here are 21 T cell receptor beta chains from one specimen sequenced in a study of cytomegalovirus exposure and HLA in healthy donors. In the PCR, 60 Vbeta and 13 Jbeta primers were used. The assay was immunoSEQ multiplex PCR, and TCRdb's table has in-frame clones only and misses some. The sample contains roughly 130,000 clones, roughly 79% of which appear only once. The sample consisted of PBMCs. Every receptor here comes from a woman in her 50s in good health and CMV-seronegative.

The V call is TRBV7-9, the J call TRBJ2-5; possible D gene TRBD2, 5 bases. CDR1 and CDR2 (germline): SEHNR, FQNEAQ (reference sequence). CDR3 length: 14 amino acids. The ends were cut back, 6 bases at V and 1 base at J, with 12 bases in the middle. CDR3 sequence: CASRLPGSQETQYF. CDR3 coding DNA: TGTGCCAGCAGGCTTCCGGGATCCCAAGAGACCCAGTACTTC.

This clone showed up just a few times. The chain links TRBV15 to TRBJ1-3; D is possibly TRBD1 (6 bases). With 2 bases removed from V and 7 bases from J, the gap between germline ends came to 18 bases. The CDR3 spans 16 residues. Germline V gene sequence: CDR1 LNHNV, CDR2 YYDKDF (reference sequence). Here the CDR3 DNA reads TGTGCCACCAGCAGACGAGGGGGGGGCGATAGGAACACCATATATTTT. The encoded protein is CATSRRGGGDRNTIYF.

The rearrangement uses TRBV27 and TRBJ2-1, with D perhaps matching TRBD1 (6 bases). With 5 bases removed from V and 7 bases from J, the gap between germline ends came to 15 bases. This CDR3 contains 14 residues. CDR1 and CDR2 (germline): MNHEY, SMNVEV (reference sequence). Here the CDR3 DNA reads TGTGCCAGCAGTCCTTACCGGGACACGAATGAGCAGTTCTTC. Translating it yields CASSPYRDTNEQFF.

This clone was seen just once. The chain carries TRBV13 and TRBJ2-7, with 8 bases matching TRBD2. CDR1 is PRHDT, CDR2 FYEKMQ, per germline (reference sequence). V dropped 1 base and J dropped 2; count of bases not matched to a gene: 7. The CDR3 has 16 residues. The CDR3 sequence: CASSLAGGSPTYEQYF. The CDR3 DNA reads TGTGCCAGCAGCTTAGCGGGAGGGTCCCCCACCTACGAGCAGTACTTC.

The chain uses TRBV5-1 and TRBJ1-1, with 9 bases matching TRBD1. There are 15 residues in the CDR3. Germline V gene sequence: CDR1 SGHRS, CDR2 YFSETQ. J was trimmed by 2 bases and V by 4 bases; bases with no gene match: 6. CDR3 DNA sequence: TGCGCCAGCAGCAAAAGGACAGGGGCCAACACTGAAGCTTTCTTT. This sequence encodes CASSKRTGANTEAFF.

This clone was counted between two and nine times. The chain recombines TRBV19 with TRBJ1-2, with D possibly TRBD1 on 6 matching bases. In germline, CDR1 is LNHDA, CDR2 SQIVND (reference sequence). The V gene lost 3 bases and the J gene lost 4 bases, with 12 bases spanning the gap. CDR3 length: 14 residues. The CDR3: CASSIPRTVYGYTF. The CDR3 nucleotides are TGTGCCAGTAGTATCCCTCGGACAGTCTATGGCTACACCTTC.

The chain recombines TRBV9 with TRBJ1-5; 7 nucleotides align to TRBD1. CDR3 length: 16 residues. The germline V gene encodes CDR1 SGDLS and CDR2 YYNGEE. V gave up 4 bases and J gave up 4 bases; unmatched junction bases: 11. CDR3 sequence: CASSPGIGTANQPQHF. The CDR3, as DNA: TGTGCCAGCAGCCCCGGGATCGGGACAGCAAATCAGCCCCAGCATTTT. Looking up the rest from reference TRBV9 and TRBJ1-5 gives the full variable domain: DSGVTQTPKHLITATGQRVTLRCSPRSGDLSVYWYQQSLDQGLQFLIQYYNGEERAKGNILERFSAQQFPDLHSELNLSSLELGDSALYFCASSPGIGTANQPQHFGDGTRLSIL.

V gene TRBV11-1 combines with J gene TRBJ2-4; tentatively, D is TRBD2 (8 bases). This CDR3 region has 15 residues. Germline V CDR1 and CDR2: SGHAT, FQDESV (reference sequence). V was trimmed by 5 bases and J by 4 bases, leaving 15 bases between them. As DNA, the CDR3 is TGTGCCAGCAGCCCCCGGGAGGGGGCTAAAAACATTCAGTACTTC. Its translation: CASSPREGAKNIQYF.

V gene TRBV6-5 combines with J gene TRBJ1-2, with D hard to call. The CDR3 has 13 residues. The V and J ends lost 5 bases and 7 bases respectively, with 14 bases between them. Germline CDR1 and CDR2: MNHEY and SVGAGI. In nucleotides, the CDR3 is TGTGCCAGCAGTCCCGCGGGGAGGTTTGGCTACACCTTC. This codes for CASSPAGRFGYTF.

The rearrangement uses TRBV4-1 and TRBJ1-5; D remains ambiguous. The germline CDR1 and CDR2 sequences are MGHRA and YSYEKL. The CDR3 has 15 amino acids. V was shortened by 1 base and J by 6 bases, with 13 bases between the two germline ends. The CDR3 loop is CASSQAEGLGQPQHF. DNA for the CDR3: TGCGCCAGCAGCCAAGCGGAGGGCTTGGGTCAGCCCCAGCATTTT.

J is TRBJ2-7 and V is TRBV10-3; D possibly corresponds to TRBD1 (6 bases). V was shortened by 3 bases and J by 0 bases, with 18 bases between the two germline ends. Germline V gene data show CDR1 as ENHRY and CDR2 as SYGVKD. This CDR3 has 17 amino acids. As DNA, the CDR3 is TGTGCCATCAGTGACCCCAACAGGGTTACCAGCTCCTACGAGCAGTACTTC. This sequence encodes CAISDPNRVTSSYEQYF.

The J gene is TRBJ2-5, the V gene TRBV5-4; D is possibly TRBD2 (6 bases). Trimming cost V 4 bases and J 3 bases, with 13 bases left between them. Germline lookup yields CDR1 SGHNT and CDR2 YYREEE (reference sequence). The CDR3 spans 14 residues. In DNA, the CDR3 is TGTGCCAGCAGCCCCTCGACGGGAGAAGAGACCCAGTACTTC. Amino acid sequence: CASSPSTGEETQYF.

The CDR3 bases are TGTGCCAGCTCACCACCGAGGCAGGGTCAGCTCACCGGGGAGCTGTTTTTT. Encoded protein: CASSPPRQGQLTGELFF. This chain uses TRBV18 with TRBJ2-2; weak D call: TRBD1 (5 bases). This CDR3 region has 17 residues. CDR1 and CDR2 (germline): KGHSH, LQKENI. The germline V and J ends were trimmed by 0 bases and 4 bases, with 15 bases remaining between them.

This chain joins TRBV5-1 and TRBJ1-2; D is ambiguous. The germline V gene has CDR1 SGHRS and CDR2 YFSETQ. The V gene lost 0 bases and the J gene lost 3 bases, with 18 bases spanning the gap. This CDR3 region has 17 residues. CDR3 sequence reads: CASSLAGKQWLDYGYTF. The CDR3 DNA sequence: TGCGCCAGCAGCTTGGCCGGGAAACAGTGGCTGGACTATGGCTACACCTTC. Full variable domain (missing parts from reference TRBV5-1 and TRBJ1-2): KAGVTQTPRYLIKTRGQQVTLSCSPISGHRSVSWYQQTPGQGLQFLFEYFSETQRNKGNFPGRFSGRQFSNSRSEMNVSTLELGDSALYLCASSLAGKQWLDYGYTFGSGTRLTVV.

The chain is built from TRBV10-3 and TRBJ2-7, with D maybe TRBD1 (6 bases). Looked up from germline, CDR1 is ENHRY and CDR2 is SYGVKD. V was trimmed by 6 bases and J by 4 bases, leaving 13 bases between them. This CDR3 spans 13 amino acids. CDR3 amino acids: CAIRMDSRYEQYV. CDR3 nucleotide sequence: TGTGCCATCAGGATGGACAGCCGTTACGAGCAGTACGTC.

The V call is TRBV7-2, the J call TRBJ1-2, with a possible D match to TRBD1 (5 bases). Trimming removed 2 bases from V and 7 bases from J, with 20 bases in between. The germline V gene encodes CDR1 SGHTA and CDR2 FQGNSA. The CDR3 has 16 amino acids. The CDR3: CASSLPPGGETAGYTF. CDR3 nucleotides: TGTGCCAGCAGCTTACCACCGGGGGGGGAGACTGCTGGCTACACCTTC. Drawing the rest from reference TRBV7-2 and TRBJ1-2, the complete variable domain is GAGVSQSPSNKVTEKGKDVELRCDPISGHTALYWYRQSLGQGLEFLIYFQGNSAPDKSGLPSDRFSAERTGGSVSTLTIQRTQQEDSAVYLCASSLPPGGETAGYTFGSGTRLTVV.

This clone has a single count. The junction differs from germline at one of its ends, possibly a read error. V gene TRBV30 combines with J gene TRBJ2-6; D remains ambiguous. CDR1 and CDR2 (germline): GTSNPN, SVGIG (reference sequence). This CDR3 has 15 amino acids. The CDR3 spells CAWSDSFSEANVLTF. The CDR3 DNA is TGTGCCTGGAGTGACAGTTTCTCTGAGGCCAACGTCCTGACTTTC.

J is TRBJ2-3 and V is TRBV7-2, with 13 nucleotides matching TRBD2. Germline V gene data show CDR1 as SGHTA and CDR2 as FQGNSA. The ends lost 5 bases at V and 3 bases at J; junction bases unmatched: 11. The CDR3 spans 18 residues. The CDR3 reads CASSRRTSGSRTTDTQYF. CDR3 nucleotides: TGTGCCAGCAGCCGCCGGACTAGCGGGAGTCGTACAACAGATACGCAGTATTTT. Combining the CDR3 with reference TRBV7-2 and TRBJ2-3 gives the whole variable domain GAGVSQSPSNKVTEKGKDVELRCDPISGHTALYWYRQSLGQGLEFLIYFQGNSAPDKSGLPSDRFSAERTGGSVSTLTIQRTQQEDSAVYLCASSRRTSGSRTTDTQYFGPGTRLTVL.

V gene TRBV7-8 combines with J gene TRBJ2-7; the D gene is possibly TRBD2 (5 bases). Germline V gives CDR1 SGHVS, CDR2 FQNEAQ. The CDR3 sequence is 14 residues long. Trimming removed 3 bases at V and 2 bases at J, with 11 bases between. The CDR3 nucleotides read TGTGCCAGCAGCTTGCTAGCCGACCCCTACGAGCAGTACGTC. This gives the protein CASSLLADPYEQYV.

The chain combines TRBV7-3 with TRBJ2-1, with 10 bases that match TRBD2. Germline V lookup: CDR1 SGHTA, CDR2 FQGTGA. CDR3 length: 15 residues. The junction had 1 base not matched to a gene; V was cut back by 2 bases and J by 3 bases. Here the CDR3 reads CASSLGTSDYNEQFF. The CDR3 nucleotides read TGTGCCAGCAGCTTAGGGACTAGCGACTACAATGAGCAGTTCTTC. The full variable domain, its missing parts supplied by reference TRBV7-3 and TRBJ2-1, is GAGVSQTPSNKVTEKGKYVELRCDPISGHTALYWYRQSLGQGPEFLIYFQGTGAADDSGLPNDRFFAVRPEGSVSTLKIQRTERGDSAVYLCASSLGTSDYNEQFFGPGTRLTVL.

In DNA form, the CDR3 reads TGTGCCAGTACCTCCCCCACTGGGCAGCCCTCCCTGAACACTGAAGCTTTCTTT. Translated: CASTSPTGQPSLNTEAFF. The chain couples TRBV19 to TRBJ1-1; no clear D gene. Per the germline V gene, CDR1 is LNHDA and CDR2 is SQIVND (reference sequence). This CDR3 spans 18 amino acids. Trimming cost V 7 bases and J 0 bases, with 24 bases left between them.